This T cell receptor beta chain is from a study of cytomegalovirus exposure and HLA in healthy donors. Study results and limitations: Per a prior analysis, the majority of TCR beta V segments were productive roughly 87% or roughly 30% of the time.

Of note for this clone: Its antigen is undetermined.

With 60 Vbeta and 13 Jbeta primers, the PCR was carried out. In the original processing: In a later analysis, of roughly 83 million unique beta chains, roughly 11 million appeared in at least two donors. Profiled with immunoSEQ multiplex PCR; TCRdb holds only in-frame clones, not every one. Clone size and V and J calls were adopted from that table, with D and trimming inferred from the DNA. The table has 150,000 to 200,000 clones, 82% seen once. Trimming stripped 5 bases from V and 1 base from J, with 5 bases between. The CDR3 covers 12 residues. CDR1 and CDR2 from the germline V gene are MDHEN and SYDVKM.

The chain joins TRBV28 to TRBJ1-1; tentative D call: TRBD1 (5 bases). Sequenced sample: PBMCs. The origin of this receptor is a girl aged 10 to 17 in good health and CMV-seropositive. The CDR3 region is CASSDRNTEAFF. CDR3 bases: TGTGCCAGCAGTGACAGGAACACTGAAGCTTTCTTT.